The source of this T cell receptor (beta chain) is a study of shared clonotypes between healthy human individuals. It was CD45RO-negative cells, positively selected for CCR7, that made up naive CD8 cells, with terminally differentiated effector memory CD45RA+ cells excluded. The method was immunoSEQ multiplex PCR; TCRdb's version includes in-frame clones alone and lacks a portion of them. The table shows about 2.1 million clones, with about 92% occurring only once. This TCR was recovered from a man between 18 and 35 years old in good health. Some clones in this sample may be carry-over from other donors' samples. Sequencing was carried out using naive CD8+ T cells from PBMCs.

CDR3 loop: CAWAPRLAGGPRQFF. Written as DNA, the CDR3 is TGTGCCTGGGCTCCAAGACTAGCGGGAGGGCCTAGGCAGTTCTTC. The chain has TRBV30 and TRBJ2-1; 14 nucleotides match TRBD2. CDR1 and CDR2 from the germline V gene are GTSNPN and SVGIG (reference sequence). The CDR3 spans 15 residues. Trimming took 5 bases from V and 12 from J; bases not matched to a gene: 12.